This TCR beta chain was documented in a study of blood T cell repertoires in COVID-19 (dated by TCRdb to 2020 to 2022). A note on the overall study: Recovered participants in ImmuneRACE Cohort 3 were defined by two consecutive negative NP/OP PCR tests, clearance by a healthcare professional, or resolution of symptoms. The material from the prospective study consisted of cDNA or gDNA derived from T cells, B-cell-depleted T cells, or PBMCs. Samples came from the ongoing ImmuneRACE study (first 160 participants) plus 1,254 subjects from 6 global collaborators. Samples covering the acute and convalescent phases of COVID-19 were provided by collaborators in the United States, Italy and Spain. The repertoires were released in a freely available public database intended as a resource for research on the immune response to SARS-CoV-2. A de-identified subject ID, COVID-19 status, age in years and sex were almost always included in the sample metadata. Subjects who had been exposed to COVID-19, were actively infected with it, or had recovered from it provided the deeply sampled blood TCRbeta repertoires that made up the dataset. Where available, HLA class I and class II types were obtained from metadata supplied by the sample provider rather than from assay-based typing. Study-wide findings and limitations: The amount of clinical and demographic metadata varied by source and participant and was provided uncurated.

CDR1 SGHRS and CDR2 YFSETQ are derived from the germline V gene. V drops 4 bases and J drops 3 bases, leaving 14 bases in between. The CDR3 numbers 15 residues from cysteine through phenylalanine. The only DNA kept is the CDR3, 45 bases in frame from the first base. The immunoSEQ Assay, a bias-controlled multiplex PCR, was used to amplify TCRbeta CDR3 regions from genomic DNA. Per the authors' processing: The number of nucleated cells in each sample was estimated by amplification of reference gene primers within the assay. Sequence reads were collapsed and filtered to measure the absolute abundance of every unique TCRbeta CDR3 rearrangement. For each sample, productive Simpson clonality was calculated as the square root of Simpson's diversity index over productive rearrangements. Here the immuneACCESS table is served through TCRdb, limited to in-frame sequences with V and J called. Missing clones are a known gap in these copies; in checked studies unresolved V genes cover under half, and the rest lacks a known reason. V, J and clone size derive from that table, while D and trimming were established from the DNA sequence. The sample records roughly 340,000 clones, about 87% of which are singletons. The ten biggest clones cover roughly 2% of the sample.

With respect to this clone: Its antigen remains undetermined. Base qualities are not recorded, but no much larger clone differs from it by a single base.

Enrolling through a virtual design, the prospective study's participants ranged in age from roughly 18 to 89 years and lived across 24 United States geographic areas. To assign participants to cohorts, the prospective study relied on clinical history that participants themselves reported in a screening survey and a study questionnaire. Each participant in the prospective study had whole blood, serum and a nasopharyngeal or oropharyngeal swab collected by mobile phlebotomists. Over a roughly two-month period, participants in the prospective study had the option of providing additional blood draws and questionnaires. Before DNA extraction, prospective study blood samples were shipped either frozen or at room temperature.

The sequence joins TRBV5-1 to TRBJ2-4; a tentative D match to TRBD1 spans 6 bases. The specimen sequenced was PBMCs or T cells enriched from blood (not recorded which). This TCR was recovered from a man aged 35 to 55 in a cohort exposed to, infected with or recovered from COVID-19 (not recorded which). The CDR3 region reads CASSPLAGVKNIQYF. The DNA is TGCGCCAGCAGCCCACTGGCAGGGGTCAAAAACATTCAGTACTTC.